Listed here are 16 T cell receptor beta chains from one sample, sequenced in a study of T cell repertoires in cytomegalovirus infection. These TCRs are of unknown antigen specificity. TCRdb processed the reads anew with MiXCR; each CDR3 protein has one entry. Of roughly 170,000 distinct CDR3 sequences in the sample, 20% to 25% were seen once. This material consisted of CD8+ T cells from cultured PBMCs, taken from culture after CMV antigen stimulation. The receptors were sampled from a human donor in good health (CMV status not recorded). Some clones in this sample may be carry-over from other donors' samples.

The chain couples TRBV6-1 to TRBJ1-1; D perhaps matches TRBD1 (5 bases). V shed 10 bases and J shed 7 bases, with 16 bases lying between them. This CDR3 is built from 12 residues. The germline gives CDR1 MNHNS, CDR2 SASEGT. CDR3 nucleotides: TGTGCCACCCTAGGGGAACCGGTTGAAGCTTTCTTT. Its protein product is CATLGEPVEAFF.

The chain is built from TRBV10-3 and TRBJ2-7, with a possible D match to TRBD1 (6 bases). Trimming removed 7 bases from V and 1 base from J, with 26 bases in between. Germline V gives CDR1 ENHRY, CDR2 SYGVKD. The CDR3 is made up of 18 amino acids. The CDR3: CAITRRGRGLPVSYEQYF. CDR3 sequence (DNA): TGTGCCATCACCCGAAGGGGCAGGGGATTGCCAGTATCCTACGAGCAGTACTTC.

This clonotype has a handful of counts. The chain joins TRBV5-1 to TRBJ1-1; D gene ambiguous. The CDR3 is 14 residues long. Germline CDR1 SGHRS, CDR2 YFSETQ. Trimming stripped 2 bases from V and 1 base from J, with 9 bases between. In DNA form, the CDR3 reads TGCGCCAGCAGCTTCCGAGGGCCGAACACTGAAGCTTTCTTT. It specifies CASSFRGPNTEAFF.

The J gene is TRBJ1-6, the V gene TRBV7-8; D unresolved. Trimming removed 3 bases at V and 6 bases at J, with 18 bases between. The germline gives CDR1 SGHVS, CDR2 FQNEAQ. The CDR3 loop spans 17 amino acids. The DNA for the CDR3 is TGTGCCAGCAGCTTCGAGGGCGGATCATACCTTAATTCACCCCTCCACTTT. Translated, it gives CASSFEGGSYLNSPLHF.

This clonotype was detected many times. The chain recombines TRBV7-2 with TRBJ2-3, with 11 positions matching TRBD2. The CDR3 is 15 amino acids. Germline lookup yields CDR1 SGHTA and CDR2 FQGNSA. Losses at the gene ends were 4 bases for V and 6 bases for J; bases not matched to a gene: 6. This CDR3 is CASSSLAGGPDTQYF. The CDR3 DNA reads TGTGCCAGCAGCTCTCTAGCGGGGGGCCCCGATACGCAGTATTTT.

The genes are TRBV11-2 and TRBJ2-5; possibly TRBD1 or TRBD2 for D (5 bases each). Germline V gene lookup returns CDR1 SGHAT and CDR2 FQNNGV. Between the trimmed V and J ends, which lost 0 bases and 2 bases, there was a span of 10 bases. This CDR3 is built from 15 residues. The CDR3 DNA sequence: TGTGCCAGCAGCTTAGACGGGACGGATCAAGAGACCCAGTACTTC. Residues: CASSLDGTDQETQYF.

The chain links TRBV6-5 to TRBJ2-7, with D possibly matching TRBD2 (6 bases). The length of the CDR3 is 12 residues. Trimming removed 2 bases from V and 6 bases from J, with 8 bases in between. In germline, CDR1 is MNHEY, CDR2 SVGAGI. For the CDR3, the DNA is TGTGCCAGCAGTTACGTGGGGGGCGAGCAGTACTTC. Translated, it gives CASSYVGGEQYF.

The chain employs TRBV7-9 and TRBJ1-2, with 7 nucleotides matching TRBD1. The CDR3 has 16 residues. Germline V lookup: CDR1 SEHNR, CDR2 FQNEAQ (reference sequence). With V trimmed by 4 bases and J by 4 bases, 12 bases remained unmatched. DNA of the CDR3: TGTGCCAGCAGCTCAAGTGGCTCGGGACAGCCCTATGGCTACACCTTC. Protein sequence: CASSSSGSGQPYGYTF.

Only a few counts were recorded for this clonotype. The V call is TRBV6-1, the J call TRBJ1-5; TRBD1 is a possible D gene (6 bases). The length of the CDR3 is 13 residues. V was trimmed by 8 bases and J by 6 bases, leaving 14 bases between them. Germline CDR1 reads MNHNS; CDR2 reads SASEGT. CDR3: CASEGGEGQPQHF. The CDR3 DNA follows: TGTGCCAGCGAAGGGGGGGAAGGTCAGCCCCAGCATTTT.

The chain recombines TRBV20-1 with TRBJ2-4; maybe TRBD1 (6 bases). This CDR3 region has 15 residues. Germline V gene lookup returns CDR1 DFQATT and CDR2 SNEGSKA (reference sequence). V gave up 5 bases and J gave up 0 bases, with 14 bases separating them. CDR3: CSALRQDLAKNIQYF. CDR3 DNA sequence: TGCAGTGCTCTACGACAGGATTTAGCCAAAAACATTCAGTACTTC.

The V and J genes are TRBV7-8 and TRBJ2-7; D may be TRBD1 (5 bases). The CDR3 runs to 14 residues. V shed 3 bases and J shed 1 base, with 10 bases lying between them. The germline V gene has CDR1 SGHVS and CDR2 FQNEAQ. CDR3 residues: CASSLTVGSYEQYF. The CDR3 region has the DNA TGTGCCAGCAGCTTGACAGTCGGGTCCTACGAGCAGTACTTC.

This rearrangement joins TRBV2 to TRBJ1-5; tentatively, D is TRBD1 (5 bases). Germline CDR1 SNHLY, CDR2 FYNNEI. CDR3 length: 15 amino acids. V was shortened by 1 base and J by 4 bases, with 11 bases between the two germline ends. This chain's CDR3 is CASSEDRRVNQPQHF. In DNA, the CDR3 is TGTGCCAGCAGTGAAGACAGGAGAGTAAATCAGCCCCAGCATTTT. The full variable domain, in which reference TRBV2 and TRBJ1-5 provide the parts outside the CDR3, is EPEVTQTPSHQVTQMGQEVILRCVPISNHLYFYWYRQILGQKVEFLVSFYNNEISEKSEIFDDQFSVERPDGSNFTLKIRSTKLEDSAMYFCASSEDRRVNQPQHFGDGTRLSIL.

The V gene is TRBV4-3, the J gene TRBJ2-1; D gene uncertain. Germline V gene data show CDR1 as LGHNA and CDR2 as YSLEER. V was pared by 1 base and J by 4 bases, with 8 bases between. The CDR3 extends over 14 amino acids. CDR3 nucleotides: TGCGCCAGCAGCCAAGTGACATCTTACAATGAGCAGTTCTTC. It specifies CASSQVTSYNEQFF.

This chain links TRBV20-1 with TRBJ1-6, with D perhaps matching TRBD1 (6 bases). V was cut by 0 bases and J by 2 bases, with 11 bases left in between. CDR3 length: 16 amino acids. CDR1 and CDR2 (germline): DFQATT, SNEGSKA (reference sequence). This CDR3 reads CSARDDRRPYNSPLHF. CDR3 coding DNA: TGCAGTGCTAGAGATGACAGGAGACCCTATAATTCACCCCTCCACTTT.

As to this clonotype: Mismatch with germline at one junction end may stem from a read error. This chain's CDR3 is CDSSSPGTTNEKLFF. The CDR3 DNA reads as TGTGACAGCAGCTCCCCTGGAACAACTAATGAAAAACTGTTTTTT. The rearrangement uses TRBV27 and TRBJ1-4, with D uncertain. Germline V gene data show CDR1 as MNHEY and CDR2 as SMNVEV (reference sequence). The CDR3 spans 15 residues.

This clonotype turned up a few times. The chain uses TRBV7-2 and TRBJ2-2; tentative D call: TRBD2 (6 bases). Trimming removed 4 bases from V and 4 bases from J, with 16 bases in between. The germline gives CDR1 SGHTA, CDR2 FQGNSA. The CDR3 is 16 residues long. The CDR3 here is CASSWDSKSPTGELFF. In DNA form, the CDR3 reads TGTGCCAGCAGCTGGGACTCCAAGAGTCCCACCGGGGAGCTGTTTTTT.